Listed here are 16 T cell receptor beta chains from one sample, sequenced in a study of T cell responses to AZD1222 COVID-19 vaccine. Produced via immunoSEQ multiplex PCR; TCRdb's table is partial and in-frame only. This table holds roughly 120,000 clones, roughly 90% found once. Specimen: peripheral blood, collected on day 0 of AZD1222 vaccination. The receptors derive from an adult in good health.

This sequence joins TRBV27 and TRBJ1-3; no firm D call. Trimming shortened V by 2 bases and J by 2 bases, and 7 bases separated the two germline ends. Germline loops: CDR1 MNHEY, CDR2 SMNVEV (reference sequence). This CDR3 is built from 14 residues. The CDR3 is CASSLNGPGNTIYF. CDR3 in DNA: TGTGCCAGCAGTTTAAATGGTCCTGGAAACACCATATATTTT.

The chain carries TRBV29-1 and TRBJ2-7; D unresolved. The V and J ends lost 2 bases and 2 bases respectively, with 7 bases between them. The germline V gene encodes CDR1 SQVTM and CDR2 ANQGSEA. The length of the CDR3 is 12 residues. The CDR3 loop is CSVERQTYEQYF. In DNA, the CDR3 is TGCAGCGTTGAAAGGCAGACCTACGAGCAGTACTTC.

This clone was recorded a few times. The gene calls are TRBV6-5 and TRBJ1-6; TRBD1 might be the D (6 bases). The CDR3 extends over 14 amino acids. Germline V gives CDR1 MNHEY, CDR2 SVGAGI. V lost 2 bases and J lost 4, with 6 bases in between. The CDR3 region is CASSYGQYNSPLHF. CDR3 bases: TGTGCCAGCAGTTACGGACAGTATAATTCACCCCTCCACTTT.

V is TRBV19 and J is TRBJ2-2, with TRBD2 matching 12 bases. In germline, CDR1 is LNHDA, CDR2 SQIVND (reference sequence). The CDR3 has 16 amino acids. Trimming took 7 bases from V and 6 from J; bases not matched to a gene: 9. CDR3: CASIGLAGISAGELFF. In DNA form, the CDR3 reads TGTGCCAGTATCGGACTAGCGGGGATTTCTGCCGGGGAGCTGTTTTTT.

The CDR3, as DNA: TGCGCCAGCAGCCAAGCGGGCGAGAGAGATACGCAGTATTTT. Protein: CASSQAGERDTQYF. The chain joins TRBV4-3 to TRBJ2-3; D not certain. CDR1 and CDR2 (germline): LGHNA, YSLEER. V was shortened by 1 base and J by 5 bases, with 10 bases between the two germline ends. The CDR3 totals 14 residues.

The chain links TRBV7-3 to TRBJ1-4, with TRBD1 identical over 9 bases. The germline gives CDR1 SGHTA, CDR2 FQGTGA. The CDR3 contains 15 residues. V shed 4 bases, J shed 7 bases, and the junction held 7 bases outside the gene matches. CDR3 loop: CASSSRQGQGEKLFF. The CDR3 DNA is TGTGCCAGCAGCTCCCGACAGGGACAGGGTGAAAAACTGTTTTTT.

This chain links TRBV10-1 with TRBJ1-5, with TRBD1 matching 8 bases. CDR3 length: 13 amino acids. The germline V gene encodes CDR1 WNHNN and CDR2 SYGVQD (reference sequence). With 10 bases clipped from V and 5 bases from J, the junction kept 7 bases outside the gene matches. DNA of the CDR3: TGCGCCACCTCACAGGGGGTTCATCAGCCCCAGCATTTT. Amino acid sequence: CATSQGVHQPQHF.

This chain's CDR3 is CASSPLLAGGEQFF. The DNA of the CDR3 is TGTGCCAGCAGCCCACTACTAGCGGGGGGGGAGCAGTTCTTC. The genes are TRBV3-1 (or the pseudogene TRBV3-2) and TRBJ2-1; 13 positions agree with TRBD2. The CDR3 covers 14 residues. Germline V gene data show CDR1 as LGHDT and CDR2 as YNNKEL (reference sequence). V gave up 4 bases and J gave up 10 bases; unmatched junction bases: 4.

This clone was seen a single time. The chain combines TRBV6-6 with TRBJ1-3; no firm D call. This CDR3 spans 13 amino acids. The V end was cut by 11 bases, the J end by 0 bases, with 11 bases between. CDR1 and CDR2 (germline): MNHNY, SVGAGI (reference sequence). The CDR3 DNA reads TGTGCCGTGGCAGTCTACTCTGGAAACACCATATATTTT. Protein: CAVAVYSGNTIYF.

The chain combines TRBV3-1 (or the pseudogene TRBV3-2) with TRBJ2-5, with 10 bases lining up with TRBD2. Germline values: CDR1 LGHDT, CDR2 YNNKEL (reference sequence). V lost 2 bases, J lost 5 bases, and 5 bases stayed unmatched. CDR3 length: 15 amino acids. Written as DNA, the CDR3 is TGTGCCAGCAGCCAATTCGGTAGCGGGGGGGAGACCCAGTACTTC. It codes for CASSQFGSGGETQYF.

This chain links TRBV19 with TRBJ1-1; D gene uncertain. Trimming removed 1 base from V and 9 bases from J, with 12 bases in between. This CDR3 region has 13 residues. Germline V gene sequence: CDR1 LNHDA, CDR2 SQIVND (reference sequence). The CDR3 sequence: CASSIVEGPKAFF. Written as DNA, the CDR3 is TGTGCCAGTAGTATAGTCGAAGGACCCAAAGCTTTCTTT. The complete variable domain, with remaining parts taken from reference TRBV19 and TRBJ1-1, reads DGGITQSPKYLFRKEGQNVTLSCEQNLNHDAMYWYRQDPGQGLRLIYYSQIVNDFQKGDIAEGYSVSREKKESFPLTVTSAQKNPTAFYLCASSIVEGPKAFFGQGTRLTVV.

The chain couples TRBV7-9 to TRBJ2-7; possibly TRBD1 for D (5 bases). Germline assignment: CDR1 SEHNR and CDR2 FQNEAQ (reference sequence). Trimming removed 5 bases from V and 3 bases from J, with 14 bases in between. This CDR3 has 14 amino acids. Here the CDR3 DNA reads TGTGCCAGCAGCCCTAACATAAGGGGCTACGAGCAGTACTTC. This sequence encodes CASSPNIRGYEQYF.

V is TRBV7-2 and J is TRBJ2-3; 9 bases agree with TRBD1. Per germline, CDR1 SGHTA and CDR2 FQGNSA. The V and J ends lost 0 bases and 5 bases, in that order; junction bases with no gene match: 6. The CDR3 consists of 16 residues. The CDR3 region has the DNA TGTGCCAGCAGCTTAGCACAGGGGGCCCGAGGAGATACGCAGTATTTT. Protein sequence: CASSLAQGARGDTQYF.

To note about this clone: The sample contains more than one DNA sequence encoding this CDR3. J is TRBJ2-7 and V is TRBV9; a possible D gene is TRBD2 (5 bases). Trimming pared 0 bases from V and 2 bases from J, leaving 12 bases between. This CDR3 is built from 15 residues. CDR1 and CDR2 (germline): SGDLS, YYNGEE. CDR3 region: CASSVGEGSTYEQYF. Written as DNA, the CDR3 is TGTGCCAGCAGCGTAGGAGAGGGATCCACCTACGAGCAGTACTTC.

V gene TRBV7-9 combines with J gene TRBJ1-2; D is unclear. Per the germline V gene, CDR1 is SEHNR and CDR2 is FQNEAQ (reference sequence). V lost 1 base and J 6 bases, leaving 6 bases between the germline ends. There are 12 residues in the CDR3. The DNA for the CDR3 is TGTGCCAGCAGCTTAGGGGCGGATGGCTACACCTTC. Its protein product is CASSLGADGYTF.

V usage is TRBV6-6 and J usage is TRBJ1-4; D remains unclear. The germline CDR1 and CDR2 sequences are MNHNY and SVGAGI (reference sequence). The ends were cut back, 7 bases at V and 10 bases at J, with 16 bases in the middle. CDR3 length: 13 amino acids. The CDR3 DNA reads TGTGCCAGCAAGTATGGGGAGGATGGAAAACTGTTTTTT. Protein sequence: CASKYGEDGKLFF.